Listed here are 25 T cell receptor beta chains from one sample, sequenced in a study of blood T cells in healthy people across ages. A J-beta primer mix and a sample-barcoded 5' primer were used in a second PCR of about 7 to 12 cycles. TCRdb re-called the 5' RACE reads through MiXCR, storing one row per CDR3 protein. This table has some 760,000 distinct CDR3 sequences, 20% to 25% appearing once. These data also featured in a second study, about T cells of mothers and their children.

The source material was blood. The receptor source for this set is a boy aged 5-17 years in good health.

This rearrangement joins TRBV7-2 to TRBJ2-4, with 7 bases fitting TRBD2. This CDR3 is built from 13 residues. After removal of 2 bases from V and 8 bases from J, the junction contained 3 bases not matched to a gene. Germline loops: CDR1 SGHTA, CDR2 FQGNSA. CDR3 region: CASSLRAGDIQYF. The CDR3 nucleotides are TGTGCCAGCAGCTTAAGGGCGGGGGACATTCAGTACTTC.

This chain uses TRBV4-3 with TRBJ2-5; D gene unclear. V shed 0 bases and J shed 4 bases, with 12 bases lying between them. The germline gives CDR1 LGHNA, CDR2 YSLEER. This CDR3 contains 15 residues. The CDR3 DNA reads TGCGCCAGCAGCCAAGATCGGAAGGGCTTAGAGACCCAGTACTTC. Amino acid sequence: CASSQDRKGLETQYF.

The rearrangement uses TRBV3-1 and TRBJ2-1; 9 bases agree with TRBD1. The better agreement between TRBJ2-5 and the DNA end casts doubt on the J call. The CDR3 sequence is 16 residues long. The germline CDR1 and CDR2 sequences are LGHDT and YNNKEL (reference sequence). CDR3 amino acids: CASSQEWDRVGETQYF. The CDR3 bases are TGTGCCAGCAGCCAAGAATGGGACAGGGTCGGGGAGACCCAGTACTTC.

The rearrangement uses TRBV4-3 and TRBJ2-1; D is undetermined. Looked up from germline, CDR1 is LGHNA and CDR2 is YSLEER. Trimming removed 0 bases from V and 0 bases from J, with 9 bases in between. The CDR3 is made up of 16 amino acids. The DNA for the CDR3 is TGCGCCAGCAGCCAAGATTTAAGCAACTCCTACAATGAGCAGTTCTTC. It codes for CASSQDLSNSYNEQFF.

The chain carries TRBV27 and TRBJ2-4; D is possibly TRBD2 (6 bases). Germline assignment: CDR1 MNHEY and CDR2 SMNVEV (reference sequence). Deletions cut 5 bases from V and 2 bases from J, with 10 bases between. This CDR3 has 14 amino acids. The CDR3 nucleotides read TGTGCCAGCAGTGGATGGGACTCCAAAAACATTCAGTACTTC. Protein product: CASSGWDSKNIQYF.

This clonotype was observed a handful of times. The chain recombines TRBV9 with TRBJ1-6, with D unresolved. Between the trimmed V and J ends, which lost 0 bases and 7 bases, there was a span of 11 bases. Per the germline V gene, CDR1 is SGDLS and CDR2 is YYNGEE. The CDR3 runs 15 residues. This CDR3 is CASSVGSGNNSPLHF. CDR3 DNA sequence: TGTGCCAGCAGCGTAGGTTCAGGAAACAATTCACCCCTCCACTTT. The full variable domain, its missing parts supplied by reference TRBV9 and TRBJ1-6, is DSGVTQTPKHLITATGQRVTLRCSPRSGDLSVYWYQQSLDQGLQFLIQYYNGEERAKGNILERFSAQQFPDLHSELNLSSLELGDSALYFCASSVGSGNNSPLHFGNGTRLTVT.

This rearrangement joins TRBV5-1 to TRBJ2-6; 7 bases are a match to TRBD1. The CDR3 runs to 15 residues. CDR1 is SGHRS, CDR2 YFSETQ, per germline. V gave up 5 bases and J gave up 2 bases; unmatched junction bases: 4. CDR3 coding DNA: TGCGCCAGCAGAGTCCAGGGGGCTGGGGCCAACGTCCTGACTTTC. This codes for CASRVQGAGANVLTF.

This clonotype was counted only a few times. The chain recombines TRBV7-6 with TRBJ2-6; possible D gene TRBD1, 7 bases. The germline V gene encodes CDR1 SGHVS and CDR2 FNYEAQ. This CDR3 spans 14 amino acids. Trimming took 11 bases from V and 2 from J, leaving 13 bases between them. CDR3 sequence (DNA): TGTGCCGTGGAGGGGGCGGCTGGGGCCAACGTCCTGACTTTC. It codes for CAVEGAAGANVLTF.

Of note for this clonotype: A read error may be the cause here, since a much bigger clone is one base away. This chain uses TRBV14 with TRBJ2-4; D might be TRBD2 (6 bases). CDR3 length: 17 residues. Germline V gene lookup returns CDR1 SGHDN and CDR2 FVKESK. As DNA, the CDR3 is TGTGCCAACAGCCAAGACGAAACGCGGGGTGCCAAAAACATTCAGTACTTC. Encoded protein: CANSQDETRGAKNIQYF.

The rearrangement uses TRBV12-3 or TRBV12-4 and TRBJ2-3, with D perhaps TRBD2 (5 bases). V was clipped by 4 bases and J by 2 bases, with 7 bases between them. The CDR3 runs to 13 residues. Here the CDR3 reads CASSWEPTDTQYF. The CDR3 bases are TGTGCCAGCAGTTGGGAGCCCACAGATACGCAGTATTTT.

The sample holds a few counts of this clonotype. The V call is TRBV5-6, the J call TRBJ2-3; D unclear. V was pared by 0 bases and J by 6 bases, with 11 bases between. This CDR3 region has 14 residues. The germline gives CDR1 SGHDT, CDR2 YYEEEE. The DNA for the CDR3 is TGTGCCAGCAGCTTGGTATCAGTATCGGATACGCAGTATTTT. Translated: CASSLVSVSDTQYF.

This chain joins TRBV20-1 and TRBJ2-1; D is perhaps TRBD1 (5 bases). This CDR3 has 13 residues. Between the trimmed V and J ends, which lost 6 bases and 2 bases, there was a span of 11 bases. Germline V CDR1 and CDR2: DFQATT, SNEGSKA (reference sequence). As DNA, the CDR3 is TGCAGTGCCTACAGGTTAGCCTACAATGAGCAGTTCTTC. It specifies CSAYRLAYNEQFF.

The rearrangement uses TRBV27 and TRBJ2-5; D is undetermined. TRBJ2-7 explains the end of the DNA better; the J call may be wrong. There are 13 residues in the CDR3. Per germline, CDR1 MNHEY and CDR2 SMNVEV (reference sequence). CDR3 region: CASSFDISYEQYF. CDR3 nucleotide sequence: TGTGCCAGCAGTTTTGACATAAGTTACGAGCAGTACTTC.

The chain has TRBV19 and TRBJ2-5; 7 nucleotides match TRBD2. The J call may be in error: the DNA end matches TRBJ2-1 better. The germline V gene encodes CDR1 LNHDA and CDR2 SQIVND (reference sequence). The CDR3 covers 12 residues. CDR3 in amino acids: CASSTSTSWQFF. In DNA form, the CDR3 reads TGTGCCAGTAGTACCTCGACTAGCTGGCAGTTCTTC.

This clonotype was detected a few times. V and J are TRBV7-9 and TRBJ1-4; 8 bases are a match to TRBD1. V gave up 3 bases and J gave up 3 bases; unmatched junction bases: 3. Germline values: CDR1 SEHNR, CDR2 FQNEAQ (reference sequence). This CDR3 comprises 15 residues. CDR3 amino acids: CASSFEQGANEKLFF. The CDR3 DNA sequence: TGTGCCAGCAGCTTTGAACAGGGGGCTAATGAAAAACTGTTTTTT. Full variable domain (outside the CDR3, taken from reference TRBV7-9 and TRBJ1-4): DTGVSQNPRHKITKRGQNVTFRCDPISEHNRLYWYRQTLGQGPEFLTYFQNEAQLEKSRLLSDRFSAERPKGSFSTLEIQRTEQGDSAMYLCASSFEQGANEKLFFGSGTQLSVL.

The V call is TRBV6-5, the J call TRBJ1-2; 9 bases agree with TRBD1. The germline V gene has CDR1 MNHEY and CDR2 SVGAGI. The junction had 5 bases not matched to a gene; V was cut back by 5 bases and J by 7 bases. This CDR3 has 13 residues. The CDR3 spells CASSTQQGAGYTF. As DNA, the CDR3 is TGTGCCAGCAGTACGCAACAGGGGGCTGGCTACACCTTC.

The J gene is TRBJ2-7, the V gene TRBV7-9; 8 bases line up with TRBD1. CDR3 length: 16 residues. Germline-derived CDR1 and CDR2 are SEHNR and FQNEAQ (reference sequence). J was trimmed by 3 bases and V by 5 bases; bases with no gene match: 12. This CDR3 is CASSLLQGDLFYEQYF. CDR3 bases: TGTGCCAGCAGCCTACTACAGGGGGATTTATTCTACGAGCAGTACTTC.

CDR3 sequence: CASSPPEGTGFSHTF. The CDR3 DNA sequence: TGTGCCAGCAGTCCCCCAGAGGGGACAGGATTCTCTCACACCTTC. The J gene is TRBJ1-2, the V gene TRBV12-3 or TRBV12-4; 8 positions match TRBD1. There are 15 residues in the CDR3. V shed 5 bases, J shed 12 bases, and the junction held 17 bases outside the gene matches.

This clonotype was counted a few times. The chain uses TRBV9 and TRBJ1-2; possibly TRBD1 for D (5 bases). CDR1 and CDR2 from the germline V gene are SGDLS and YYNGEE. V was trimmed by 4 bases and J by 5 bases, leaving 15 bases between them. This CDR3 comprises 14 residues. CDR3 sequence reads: CASSSRDGGYGYTF. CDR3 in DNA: TGTGCCAGCAGCTCCCGGGACGGAGGTTATGGCTACACCTTC.

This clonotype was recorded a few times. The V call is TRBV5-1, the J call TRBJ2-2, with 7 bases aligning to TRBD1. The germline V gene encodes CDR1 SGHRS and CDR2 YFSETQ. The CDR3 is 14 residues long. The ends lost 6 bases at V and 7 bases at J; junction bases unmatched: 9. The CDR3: CASTDRIVGGELFF. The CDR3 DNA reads TGCGCCAGCACGGACAGGATCGTTGGCGGGGAGCTGTTTTTT.

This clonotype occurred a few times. DNA for the CDR3: TGCGCCAGCAGCCAAGATTGGGAGTCCTACGAGCAGTACTTC. It yields the protein CASSQDWESYEQYF. The V and J genes are TRBV4-3 and TRBJ2-7, with D possibly matching TRBD2 (5 bases). The CDR3 sequence is 14 residues long. The V gene lost 0 bases and the J gene lost 1 base, with 7 bases spanning the gap. CDR1 and CDR2 (germline): LGHNA, YSLEER.

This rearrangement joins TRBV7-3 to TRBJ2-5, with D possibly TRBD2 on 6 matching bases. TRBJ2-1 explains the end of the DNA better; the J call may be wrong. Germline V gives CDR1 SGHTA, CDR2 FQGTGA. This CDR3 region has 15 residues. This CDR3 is CASSPREPPYNEQFF. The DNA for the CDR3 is TGTGCCAGCAGCCCTCGGGAGCCGCCCTACAATGAGCAGTTCTTC.

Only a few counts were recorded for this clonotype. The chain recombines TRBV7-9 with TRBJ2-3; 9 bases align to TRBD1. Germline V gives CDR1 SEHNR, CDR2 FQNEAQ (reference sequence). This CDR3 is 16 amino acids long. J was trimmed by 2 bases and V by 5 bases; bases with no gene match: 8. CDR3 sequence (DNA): TGTGCCAGCAGCAGGGGGACAGGGTACTACACAGATACGCAGTATTTT. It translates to CASSRGTGYYTDTQYF.

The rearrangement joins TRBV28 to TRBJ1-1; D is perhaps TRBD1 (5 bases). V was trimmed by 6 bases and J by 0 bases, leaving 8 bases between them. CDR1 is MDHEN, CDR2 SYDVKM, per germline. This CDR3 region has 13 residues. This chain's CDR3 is CASSRDLNTEAFF. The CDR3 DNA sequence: TGTGCCAGCAGCCGGGACTTGAACACTGAAGCTTTCTTT. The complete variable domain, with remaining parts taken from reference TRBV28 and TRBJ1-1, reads DVKVTQSSRYLVKRTGEKVFLECVQDMDHENMFWYRQDPGLGLRLIYFSYDVKMKEKGDIPEGYSVSREKKERFSLILESASTNQTSMYLCASSRDLNTEAFFGQGTRLTVV.

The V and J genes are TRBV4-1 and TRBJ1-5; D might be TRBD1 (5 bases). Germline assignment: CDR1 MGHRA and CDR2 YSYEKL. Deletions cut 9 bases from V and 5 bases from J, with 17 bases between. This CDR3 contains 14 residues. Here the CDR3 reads CARIREGLHQPQHF. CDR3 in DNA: TGCGCCAGAATCAGGGAGGGCCTTCATCAGCCCCAGCATTTT.